Below, 23 T cell receptor beta chains from the same sample are listed, as sequenced in a study of PD-1 blockade in classical Hodgkin lymphoma. Patients all relapsed after autologous stem cell transplantation, and there was variation in brentuximab vedotin exposure. Method: immunoSEQ multiplex PCR; TCRdb's copy keeps in-frame clones and lacks some. Of some 30,000 clones listed, around 70% are singletons. The sample in question was peripheral blood mononuclear cells (PBMCs), obtained before the second cycle of nivolumab. The receptors originated from a human donor with classical Hodgkin lymphoma.

The chain has TRBV5-4 and TRBJ2-2, with a tentative D call TRBD2 (5 bases). The V end lost 0 bases, the J end lost 4 bases, and 10 bases lay between the germline ends. In germline, CDR1 is SGHNT, CDR2 YYREEE (reference sequence). The CDR3 is made up of 15 amino acids. This CDR3 reads CASSLAPTTTGELFF. In nucleotides, the CDR3 is TGTGCCAGCAGCTTGGCCCCGACTACCACCGGGGAGCTGTTTTTT.

This clone was found a few times. This sequence joins TRBV19 and TRBJ2-7, with D perhaps matching TRBD2 (5 bases). The CDR3 contains 12 residues. The ends were cut back, 2 bases at V and 7 bases at J, with 9 bases in the middle. CDR1 is LNHDA and CDR2 is SQIVND in the germline V gene (reference sequence). The CDR3 region is CASSILAGEQYF. CDR3 in DNA: TGTGCCAGTAGTATACTAGCAGGAGAGCAGTACTTC. The variable domain in full, completed from reference TRBV19 and TRBJ2-7, reads DGGITQSPKYLFRKEGQNVTLSCEQNLNHDAMYWYRQDPGQGLRLIYYSQIVNDFQKGDIAEGYSVSREKKESFPLTVTSAQKNPTAFYLCASSILAGEQYFGPGTRLTVT.

This chain joins TRBV29-1 and TRBJ1-2; 10 nucleotides agree with TRBD1. Germline V lookup: CDR1 SQVTM, CDR2 ANQGSEA. Unmatched junction bases numbered 14, after V lost 6 bases and J lost 7 bases. This CDR3 comprises 15 residues. CDR3: CSVAGTGESLGGYTF. Here the CDR3 DNA reads TGCAGCGTCGCCGGGACAGGGGAGAGTCTGGGTGGCTACACCTTC. Full variable domain (outside the CDR3, taken from reference TRBV29-1 and TRBJ1-2): SAVISQKPSRDICQRGTSLTIQCQVDSQVTMMFWYRQQPGQSLTLIATANQGSEATYESGFVIDKFPISRPNLTFSTLTVSNMSPEDSSIYLCSVAGTGESLGGYTFGSGTRLTVV.

V and J are TRBV29-1 and TRBJ2-5, with 8 bases aligning to TRBD1. V dropped 3 bases and J dropped 0; count of bases not matched to a gene: 9. CDR1 and CDR2 (germline): SQVTM, ANQGSEA. This CDR3 is 16 amino acids long. CDR3 in DNA: TGCAGCGTTGACGGCGACAGGGGCTTATACCAAGAGACCCAGTACTTC. The encoded protein is CSVDGDRGLYQETQYF. Together with reference TRBV29-1 and TRBJ2-5, the CDR3 gives the full variable domain: SAVISQKPSRDICQRGTSLTIQCQVDSQVTMMFWYRQQPGQSLTLIATANQGSEATYESGFVIDKFPISRPNLTFSTLTVSNMSPEDSSIYLCSVDGDRGLYQETQYFGPGTRLLVL.

This chain joins TRBV5-1 and TRBJ1-2, with TRBD1 matching 12 bases. V was pared by 2 bases and J by 7 bases, with 6 bases of the junction left unmatched. The CDR3 covers 15 residues. Germline CDR1 is SGHRS and CDR2 is YFSETQ. CDR3 sequence: CASSLEGQGASGYTF. The CDR3 region has the DNA TGCGCCAGCAGCTTAGAGGGACAGGGGGCGAGTGGCTACACCTTC.

The chain joins TRBV6-1 to TRBJ2-6; the D is unclear. CDR3 size: 15 residues. The germline V gene has CDR1 MNHNS and CDR2 SASEGT. The V end lost 4 bases, the J end lost 0 bases, and 7 bases lay between the germline ends. This CDR3 reads CASSGGSSGANVLTF. The CDR3 nucleotides read TGTGCCAGCAGTGGAGGATCCTCTGGGGCCAACGTCCTGACTTTC.

The rearrangement uses TRBV27 and TRBJ2-2; D gene uncertain. Germline CDR1 MNHEY, CDR2 SMNVEV (reference sequence). This CDR3 region has 11 residues. The ends were cut back, 8 bases at V and 2 bases at J, with 3 bases in the middle. The CDR3 DNA reads TGTGCCAGCGGAAACACCGGGGAGCTGTTTTTT. It translates to CASGNTGELFF.

The sample holds a few counts of this clone. The V call is TRBV28, the J call TRBJ1-5, with D unclear. Trimming removed 3 bases from V and 5 bases from J, with 5 bases in between. CDR3 length equals 12 residues. CDR1 is MDHEN and CDR2 is SYDVKM in the germline V gene. The CDR3: CASSFTYQPQHF. Written as DNA, the CDR3 is TGTGCCAGCAGTTTCACCTATCAGCCCCAGCATTTT.

The chain recombines TRBV7-6 with TRBJ1-3; D is perhaps TRBD1 (6 bases). The CDR3 is 17 amino acids. Per germline, CDR1 SGHVS and CDR2 FNYEAQ. The V end was cut by 5 bases, the J end by 8 bases, with 25 bases between. CDR3 sequence (DNA): TGTGCCAGCAGCCTGGGATCCAGGGGAGTTATCGGAGACACCATATATTTT. Its protein is CASSLGSRGVIGDTIYF.

This sequence joins TRBV5-4 and TRBJ2-1; the match to TRBD2 covers 7 bases. The CDR3 runs to 15 residues. V lost 5 bases to trimming and J lost 5 bases; unmatched junction nucleotides: 10. Germline V CDR1 and CDR2: SGHNT, YYREEE (reference sequence). The CDR3 spells CASSQSGIRNNEQFF. CDR3 bases: TGTGCCAGCAGTCAGAGCGGGATTAGGAACAATGAGCAGTTCTTC.

This clone was counted only a few times. The V call is TRBV5-1, the J call TRBJ2-5; TRBD1 might be the D (5 bases). CDR3 length: 11 amino acids. V was clipped by 8 bases and J by 6 bases, with 11 bases between them. From germline, CDR1 is SGHRS and CDR2 YFSETQ. CDR3 nucleotide sequence: TGCGCCAGGAGACAGAGAAAGACCCAGTACTTC. Encoded protein: CARRQRKTQYF.

The chain joins TRBV9 to TRBJ2-1; possibly TRBD1 for D (5 bases). V was cut by 3 bases and J by 0 bases, with 10 bases left in between. Germline V gene lookup returns CDR1 SGDLS and CDR2 YYNGEE. There are 15 residues in the CDR3. The CDR3 sequence is CASSEQAPSYNEQFF. CDR3 bases: TGTGCCAGCAGCGAACAGGCTCCCTCCTACAATGAGCAGTTCTTC.

The gene calls are TRBV10-2 and TRBJ2-6; the match to TRBD2 covers 9 bases. J was trimmed by 2 bases and V by 8 bases; bases with no gene match: 7. The germline CDR1 and CDR2 sequences are WSHSY and SAAADI. This CDR3 has 16 amino acids. In DNA form, the CDR3 reads TGCGCCAGCCTAGGCGGGGGGGGCGCTGGGGCCAACGTCCTGACTTTC. Translated, it gives CASLGGGGAGANVLTF.

This chain connects TRBV19 to TRBJ2-3, with a tentative D call TRBD1 (5 bases). Trimming shortened V by 7 bases and J by 2 bases, and 13 bases separated the two germline ends. Germline V gene sequence: CDR1 LNHDA, CDR2 SQIVND (reference sequence). The CDR3 consists of 14 residues. The DNA for the CDR3 is TGTGCCAGTACTTTCTTAGGGGCCACAGATACGCAGTATTTT. Protein product: CASTFLGATDTQYF.

A few counts support this clone. This CDR3 reads CASNQRGSVPYF. The CDR3 DNA reads as TGTGCCAGTAACCAGCGGGGGTCCGTACCGTACTTC. The chain employs TRBV19 and TRBJ2-5; 8 nucleotides agree with TRBD2. The germline V gene has CDR1 LNHDA and CDR2 SQIVND (reference sequence). Trimming removed 7 bases from V and 13 bases from J; junction bases left unmatched: 11. The CDR3 extends over 12 amino acids.

V gene TRBV5-1 combines with J gene TRBJ2-1, with 8 bases lining up with TRBD2. V was clipped by 2 bases and J by 4 bases; unmatched bases: 14. Germline CDR1 SGHRS, CDR2 YFSETQ. CDR3 size: 18 residues. The CDR3 DNA is TGCGCCAGCAGCTTTCTTACAGCGGGAGTGAGGGTATACAATGAGCAGTTCTTC. Encoded protein: CASSFLTAGVRVYNEQFF. The complete variable domain, with remaining parts taken from reference TRBV5-1 and TRBJ2-1, reads KAGVTQTPRYLIKTRGQQVTLSCSPISGHRSVSWYQQTPGQGLQFLFEYFSETQRNKGNFPGRFSGRQFSNSRSEMNVSTLELGDSALYLCASSFLTAGVRVYNEQFFGPGTRLTVL.

The chain employs TRBV2 and TRBJ2-5; TRBD2 matches 12 bases. CDR3 length: 16 residues. Germline V gene lookup returns CDR1 SNHLY and CDR2 FYNNEI. Germline trimming cut 2 bases from V and 4 bases from J; bases unmatched to any gene: 5. In DNA form, the CDR3 reads TGTGCCAGCAGTGAAAATGGACTAGCGGGACTAGAGACCCAGTACTTC. Encoded protein: CASSENGLAGLETQYF.

The CDR3 DNA reads as TGCGCCAGCAGCCACGGGACTCATTCCTACAATGAGCAGTTCTTC. This sequence encodes CASSHGTHSYNEQFF. This chain joins TRBV23-1 and TRBJ2-1, with a weak D call TRBD2 (6 bases). TRBV23-1 is an open reading frame, and its role is uncertain. Trimming removed 6 bases at V and 1 base at J, with 13 bases between. This CDR3 region has 15 residues.

V is TRBV6-1 and J is TRBJ2-1; the match to TRBD2 covers 16 bases. Germline loops: CDR1 MNHNS, CDR2 SASEGT. This CDR3 contains 14 residues. Trimming at V came to 6 bases and at J to 13 bases, leaving 6 bases not matched to a gene. CDR3 nucleotide sequence: TGTGCCAGCAGGGGGACTAGCGGGAGGGCCTCCCAGTTCTTC. This codes for CASRGTSGRASQFF.

The rearrangement joins TRBV28 to TRBJ2-7; D is ambiguous. CDR1 MDHEN and CDR2 SYDVKM come from the germline V gene. The CDR3 sequence is 12 residues long. The V end was cut by 6 bases, the J end by 4 bases, with 10 bases between. Written as DNA, the CDR3 is TGTGCCAGCAGCCCTACACTTTACGAGCAGTACGTC. It specifies CASSPTLYEQYV.

This sequence joins TRBV9 and TRBJ2-2; 9 nucleotides line up with TRBD1. CDR3 length: 16 amino acids. Germline CDR1 reads SGDLS; CDR2 reads YYNGEE. V lost 8 bases, J lost 2 bases, and 10 bases stayed unmatched. CDR3 sequence: CASDRGGQGNTGELFF. CDR3 DNA: TGTGCCAGTGACCGAGGGGGACAGGGAAACACCGGGGAGCTGTTTTTT.

The chain has TRBV28 and TRBJ2-5; maybe TRBD1 (6 bases). Trimming took 0 bases from V and 2 from J, leaving 13 bases between them. This CDR3 comprises 16 residues. Germline V CDR1 and CDR2: MDHEN, SYDVKM. The CDR3 here is CASSLCRDTRQETQYF. In DNA form, the CDR3 reads TGTGCCAGCAGTTTATGCCGGGACACAAGACAAGAGACCCAGTACTTC.

The chain has TRBV21-1 and TRBJ2-7; no check of the table's D call, TRBD2, against the DNA was made. TRBV21-1 represents a pseudogene. This CDR3 has 17 residues. The CDR3 spells CASSKVFLGGGGYEQYF. CDR3 in DNA: TGTGCCAGCAGCAAAGTCTTTTTAGGGGGAGGGGGTTACGAGCAGTACTTC.